This T cell receptor beta chain originates from a study of T cells in women clearing cervical HPV infection. Study-level results: Repertoire richness, not evenness, was significantly elevated in CIN3+ cases versus controls.

Produced via immunoSEQ multiplex PCR; TCRdb's table is partial and in-frame only. This repertoire includes fewer than 35,000 clones. For this clone: Antigen: not known. The read falls 3 residues short of the CDR3 end, and the missing part is taken from the germline J gene.

Looked up from germline, CDR1 is LNHDA and CDR2 is SQIVND (reference sequence). V shed 0 bases and J shed 4 bases, with 10 bases lying between them. The CDR3 spans 15 residues. Each participant carried one incident cervical HPV16 infection only. This clonotype was sampled from a woman between 18 and 69 years old with a cervical HPV16 infection that either progressed to CIN3+ or cleared (not recorded which). The chain combines TRBV19 with TRBJ1-5; D ambiguous. The sequenced sample was blood buffy coat. The covered CDR3 bases are TGTGCCAGTAGTATAGACGGGGTAGTGAATCAGCCC. Translated: CASSIDGVVNQP. The CDR3, in full, reads CASSIDGVVNQPQHF.